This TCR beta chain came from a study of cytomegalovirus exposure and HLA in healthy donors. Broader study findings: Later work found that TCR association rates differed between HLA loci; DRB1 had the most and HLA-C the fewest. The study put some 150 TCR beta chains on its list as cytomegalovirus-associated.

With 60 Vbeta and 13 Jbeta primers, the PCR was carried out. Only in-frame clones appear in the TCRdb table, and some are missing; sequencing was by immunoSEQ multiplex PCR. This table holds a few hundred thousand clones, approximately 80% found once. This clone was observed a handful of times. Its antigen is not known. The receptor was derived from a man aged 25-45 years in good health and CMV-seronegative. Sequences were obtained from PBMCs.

Written as DNA, the CDR3 is TGTGCCAGTAGTATCATCCCCGGGACAGGGGTGACCGGGGAGCTGTTTTTT. Its protein product is CASSIIPGTGVTGELFF. The chain is built from TRBV19 and TRBJ2-2; the match to TRBD1 covers 10 bases. J was trimmed by 5 bases and V by 3 bases; bases with no gene match: 9. Germline loops: CDR1 LNHDA, CDR2 SQIVND (reference sequence). CDR3 length: 17 residues.